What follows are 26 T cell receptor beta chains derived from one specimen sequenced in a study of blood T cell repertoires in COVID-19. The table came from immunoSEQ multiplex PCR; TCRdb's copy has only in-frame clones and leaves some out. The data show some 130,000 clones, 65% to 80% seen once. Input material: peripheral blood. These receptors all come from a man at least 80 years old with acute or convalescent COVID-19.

CDR3: CASSTPDNFYGYTF. CDR3 nucleotides: TGCGCCAGCAGCACCCCGGACAACTTCTATGGCTACACCTTC. The J gene is TRBJ1-2, the V gene TRBV5-1, with D maybe TRBD1 (5 bases). CDR3 length: 14 amino acids. Germline lookup yields CDR1 SGHRS and CDR2 YFSETQ. V lost 4 bases and J lost 4, with 14 bases in between.

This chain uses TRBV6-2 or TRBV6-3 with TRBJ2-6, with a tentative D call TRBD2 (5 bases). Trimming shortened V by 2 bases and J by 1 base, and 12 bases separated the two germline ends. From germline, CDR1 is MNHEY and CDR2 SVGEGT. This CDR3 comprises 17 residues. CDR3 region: CASSYASGGSGANVLTF. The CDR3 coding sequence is TGTGCCAGCAGTTACGCGTCAGGAGGATCTGGGGCCAACGTCCTGACTTTC.

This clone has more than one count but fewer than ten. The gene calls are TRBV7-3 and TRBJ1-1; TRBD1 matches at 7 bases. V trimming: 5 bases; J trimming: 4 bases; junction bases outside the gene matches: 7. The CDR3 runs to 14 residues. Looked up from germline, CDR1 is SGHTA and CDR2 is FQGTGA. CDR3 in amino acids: CASSLHRDSTEAFF. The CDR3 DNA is TGTGCCAGCAGCCTACACCGGGACAGCACTGAAGCTTTCTTT.

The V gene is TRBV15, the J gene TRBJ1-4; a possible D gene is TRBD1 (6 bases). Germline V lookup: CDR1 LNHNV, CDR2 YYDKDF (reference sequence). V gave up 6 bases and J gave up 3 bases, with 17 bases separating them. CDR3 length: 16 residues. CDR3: CATSSGRGAANEKLFF. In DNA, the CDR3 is TGTGCCACCAGTTCAGGACGGGGGGCGGCTAATGAAAAACTGTTTTTT.

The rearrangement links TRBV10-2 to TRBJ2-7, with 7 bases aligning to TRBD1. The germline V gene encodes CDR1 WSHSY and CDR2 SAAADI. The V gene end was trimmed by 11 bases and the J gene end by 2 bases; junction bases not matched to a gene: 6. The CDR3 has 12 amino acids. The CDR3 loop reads CAVGTVPYEQYF. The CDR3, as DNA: TGCGCCGTCGGGACAGTTCCCTACGAGCAGTACTTC.

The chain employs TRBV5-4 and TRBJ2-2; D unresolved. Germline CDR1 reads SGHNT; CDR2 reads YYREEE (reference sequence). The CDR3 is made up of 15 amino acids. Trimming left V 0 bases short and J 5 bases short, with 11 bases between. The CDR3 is CASSLDPKRTGELFF. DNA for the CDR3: TGTGCCAGCAGCTTGGATCCGAAGAGAACCGGGGAGCTGTTTTTT. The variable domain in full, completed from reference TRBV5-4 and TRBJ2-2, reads ETGVTQSPTHLIKTRGQQVTLRCSSQSGHNTVSWYQQALGQGPQFIFQYYREEENGRGNFPPRFSGLQFPNYSSELNVNALELDDSALYLCASSLDPKRTGELFFGEGSRLTVL.

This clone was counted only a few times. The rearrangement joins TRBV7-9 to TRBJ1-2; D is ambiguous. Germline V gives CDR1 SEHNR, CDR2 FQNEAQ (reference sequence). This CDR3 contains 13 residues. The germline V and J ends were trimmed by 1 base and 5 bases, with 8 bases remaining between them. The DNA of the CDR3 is TGTGCCAGCAGCTTAGAACTTATTTATGGCTACACCTTC. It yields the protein CASSLELIYGYTF. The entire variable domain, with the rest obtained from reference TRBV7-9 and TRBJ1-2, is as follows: DTGVSQNPRHKITKRGQNVTFRCDPISEHNRLYWYRQTLGQGPEFLTYFQNEAQLEKSRLLSDRFSAERPKGSFSTLEIQRTEQGDSAMYLCASSLELIYGYTFGSGTRLTVV.

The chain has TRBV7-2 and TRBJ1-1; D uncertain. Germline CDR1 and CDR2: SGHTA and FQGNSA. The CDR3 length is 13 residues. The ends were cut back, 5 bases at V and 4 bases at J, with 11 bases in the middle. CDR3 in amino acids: CASSPRERTEAFF. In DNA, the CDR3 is TGTGCCAGCAGCCCGCGGGAACGCACTGAAGCTTTCTTT.

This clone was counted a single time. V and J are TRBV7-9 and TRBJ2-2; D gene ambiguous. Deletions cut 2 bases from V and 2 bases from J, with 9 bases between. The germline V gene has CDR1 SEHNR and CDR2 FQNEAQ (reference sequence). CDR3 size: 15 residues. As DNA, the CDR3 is TGTGCCAGCAGCTTATTGGCGGCTAACACCGGGGAGCTGTTTTTT. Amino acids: CASSLLAANTGELFF.

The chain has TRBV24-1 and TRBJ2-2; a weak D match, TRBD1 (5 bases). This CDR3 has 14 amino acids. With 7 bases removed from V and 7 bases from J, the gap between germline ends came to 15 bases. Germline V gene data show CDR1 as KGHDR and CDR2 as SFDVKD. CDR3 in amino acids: CATRSPGRNGELFF. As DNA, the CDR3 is TGTGCCACCAGGTCGCCAGGGCGGAACGGGGAGCTGTTTTTT.

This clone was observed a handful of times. For the CDR3, the DNA is TGTGCCAGCAGCTTTACTACGAAAGGGACTGCCGGGGAGCTGTTTTTT. It specifies CASSFTTKGTAGELFF. The chain links TRBV7-9 to TRBJ2-2; TRBD2 is a possible D gene (6 bases). The V end lost 3 bases, the J end lost 6 bases, and 17 bases lay between the germline ends. The CDR3 has 16 amino acids. CDR1 is SEHNR, CDR2 FQNEAQ, per germline (reference sequence).

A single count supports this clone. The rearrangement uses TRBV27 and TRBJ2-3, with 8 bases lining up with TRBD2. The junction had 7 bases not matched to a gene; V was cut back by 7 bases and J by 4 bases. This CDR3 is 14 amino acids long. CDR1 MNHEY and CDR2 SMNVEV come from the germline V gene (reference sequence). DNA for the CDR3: TGTGCCAGCAAAACGGGACTAGGCGCAGATACGCAGTATTTT. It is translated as CASKTGLGADTQYF.

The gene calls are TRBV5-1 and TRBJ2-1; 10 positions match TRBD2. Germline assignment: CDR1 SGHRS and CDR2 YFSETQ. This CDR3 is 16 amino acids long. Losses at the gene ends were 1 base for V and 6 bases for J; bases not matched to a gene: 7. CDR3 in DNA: TGCGCCAGCAGCTTGACCGGGACTAGCGTGGGCAATGAGCAGTTCTTC. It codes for CASSLTGTSVGNEQFF.

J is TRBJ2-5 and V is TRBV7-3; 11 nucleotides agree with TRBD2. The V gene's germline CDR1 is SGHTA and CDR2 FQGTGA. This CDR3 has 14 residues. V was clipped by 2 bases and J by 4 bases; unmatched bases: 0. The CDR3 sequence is CASSLLAGGETQYF. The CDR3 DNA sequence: TGTGCCAGCAGCTTACTAGCGGGGGGAGAGACCCAGTACTTC. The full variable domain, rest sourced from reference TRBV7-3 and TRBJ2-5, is GAGVSQTPSNKVTEKGKYVELRCDPISGHTALYWYRQSLGQGPEFLIYFQGTGAADDSGLPNDRFFAVRPEGSVSTLKIQRTERGDSAVYLCASSLLAGGETQYFGPGTRLLVL.

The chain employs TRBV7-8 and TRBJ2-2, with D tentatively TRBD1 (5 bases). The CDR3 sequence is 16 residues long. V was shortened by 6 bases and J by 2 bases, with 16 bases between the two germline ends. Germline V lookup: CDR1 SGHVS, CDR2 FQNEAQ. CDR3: CASSSADSINTGELFF. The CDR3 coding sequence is TGTGCCAGCAGTTCCGCCGACAGTATAAACACCGGGGAGCTGTTTTTT.

The CDR3 DNA reads TGTGCCAGCACCCCCGGTGGGAACACCGGGGAGCTGTTTTTT. Amino acid sequence: CASTPGGNTGELFF. V usage is TRBV7-3 and J usage is TRBJ2-2, with D unclear. Trimming cost V 7 bases and J 1 base, with 10 bases left between them. The CDR3 has 14 amino acids. Looked up from germline, CDR1 is SGHTA and CDR2 is FQGTGA. The whole variable domain, remainder taken from reference TRBV7-3 and TRBJ2-2, is GAGVSQTPSNKVTEKGKYVELRCDPISGHTALYWYRQSLGQGPEFLIYFQGTGAADDSGLPNDRFFAVRPEGSVSTLKIQRTERGDSAVYLCASTPGGNTGELFFGEGSRLTVL.

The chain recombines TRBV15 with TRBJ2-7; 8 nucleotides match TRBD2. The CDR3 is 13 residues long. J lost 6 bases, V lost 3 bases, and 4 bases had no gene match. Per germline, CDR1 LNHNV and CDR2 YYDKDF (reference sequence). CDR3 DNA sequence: TGTGCCACCAGCAGCGGGAGGGTAGGCGAGCAGTACTTC. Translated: CATSSGRVGEQYF.

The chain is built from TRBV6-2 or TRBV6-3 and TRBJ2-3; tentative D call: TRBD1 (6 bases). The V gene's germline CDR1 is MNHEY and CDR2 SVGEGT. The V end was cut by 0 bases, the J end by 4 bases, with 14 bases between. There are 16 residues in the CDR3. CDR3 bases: TGTGCCAGCAGTTACTCTAGGACAGCGAGTTCAGATACGCAGTATTTT. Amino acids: CASSYSRTASSDTQYF.

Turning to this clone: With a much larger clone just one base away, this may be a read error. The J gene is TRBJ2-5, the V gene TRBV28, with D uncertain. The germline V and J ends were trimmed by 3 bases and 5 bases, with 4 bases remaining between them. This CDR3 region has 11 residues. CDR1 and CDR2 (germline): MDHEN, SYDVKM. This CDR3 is CASSFEETQYF. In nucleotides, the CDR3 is TGTGCCAGCAGTTTCGAGGAGACCCAGTACTTC. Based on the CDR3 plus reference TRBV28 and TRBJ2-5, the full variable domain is DVKVTQSSRYLVKRTGEKVFLECVQDMDHENMFWYRQDPGLGLRLIYFSYDVKMKEKGDIPEGYSVSREKKERFSLILESASTNQTSMYLCASSFEETQYFGPGTRLLVL.

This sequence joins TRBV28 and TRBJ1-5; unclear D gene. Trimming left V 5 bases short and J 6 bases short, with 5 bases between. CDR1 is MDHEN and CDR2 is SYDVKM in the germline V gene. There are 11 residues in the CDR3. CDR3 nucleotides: TGTGCCAGCAGTGGGAGTCAGCCCCAGCATTTT. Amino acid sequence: CASSGSQPQHF.

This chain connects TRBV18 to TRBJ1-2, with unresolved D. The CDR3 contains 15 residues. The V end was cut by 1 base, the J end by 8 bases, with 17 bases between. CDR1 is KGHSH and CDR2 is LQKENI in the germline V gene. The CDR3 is CASSPQGGWIVGYTF. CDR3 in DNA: TGTGCCAGCTCACCACAAGGAGGTTGGATAGTAGGCTACACCTTC.

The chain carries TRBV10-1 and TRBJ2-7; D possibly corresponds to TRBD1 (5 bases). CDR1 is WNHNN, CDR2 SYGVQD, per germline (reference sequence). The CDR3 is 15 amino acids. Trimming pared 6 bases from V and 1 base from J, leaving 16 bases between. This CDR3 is CASRTARVGSYEQYF. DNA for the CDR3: TGCGCCAGCAGGACAGCCAGGGTTGGATCCTACGAGCAGTACTTC.

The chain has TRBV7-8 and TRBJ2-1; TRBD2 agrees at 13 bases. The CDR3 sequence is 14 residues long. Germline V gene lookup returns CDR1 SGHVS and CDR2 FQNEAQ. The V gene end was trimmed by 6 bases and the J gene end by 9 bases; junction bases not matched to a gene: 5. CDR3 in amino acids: CASRPGLAGIEQFF. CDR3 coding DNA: TGTGCCAGCAGGCCGGGACTAGCGGGAATTGAGCAGTTCTTC.

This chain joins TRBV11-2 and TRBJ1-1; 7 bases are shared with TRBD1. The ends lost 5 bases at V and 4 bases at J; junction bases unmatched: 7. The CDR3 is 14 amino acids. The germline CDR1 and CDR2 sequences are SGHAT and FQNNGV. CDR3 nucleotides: TGTGCCAGCAGCCTAATCACAGGGGTCACTGAAGCTTTCTTT. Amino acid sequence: CASSLITGVTEAFF.

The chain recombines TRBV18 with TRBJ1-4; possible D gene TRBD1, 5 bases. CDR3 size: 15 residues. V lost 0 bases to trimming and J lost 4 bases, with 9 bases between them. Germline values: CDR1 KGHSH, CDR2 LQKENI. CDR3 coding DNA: TGTGCCAGCTCACCACCCGCGGGGGGTAATGAAAAACTGTTTTTT. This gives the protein CASSPPAGGNEKLFF.

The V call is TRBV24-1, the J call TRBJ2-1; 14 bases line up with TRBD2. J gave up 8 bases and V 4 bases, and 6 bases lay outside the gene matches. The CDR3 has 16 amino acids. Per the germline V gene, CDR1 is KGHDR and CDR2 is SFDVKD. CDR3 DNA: TGTGCCACCAGTGACGTGACTAGCGGGGGGGCACATGAGCAGTTCTTC. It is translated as CATSDVTSGGAHEQFF.